The TCR beta chain described here comes from a study of blood T cells in healthy people across ages. Whole-study results and caveats: Diversity figures derived from one million T cells were judged to underestimate the true value. CMV status of donors was not determined, possibly confounding expanded clonotype changes.

Trimming took off 4 bases at V and 9 bases at J, with 14 bases between the two ends. CDR3 size: 13 residues. Germline CDR1 reads SGHRS; CDR2 reads YFSETQ. The authors ran a second PCR of about 7 to 11 cycles using a sample-barcoded 5' primer and a J-beta primer mix. TCRdb reprocessed the 5' RACE reads with MiXCR, giving one entry per CDR3 protein. The table includes roughly 560,000 distinct CDR3 sequences, around 24% detected once. In its sample, this clonotype was seen a few times. Its antigen is as yet unknown. This sample was also put to use in a study of T cells of mothers and their children. That publication notes: A few healthy Caucasian mothers and their six children donated.

The TCR sequence derives from a boy younger than 18 in good health. Sequencing input: blood. The rearrangement joins TRBV5-1 to TRBJ2-4; tentatively, D is TRBD1 or TRBD2 (7 bases each). The CDR3 DNA sequence: TGCGCCAGCAGCCAGGGGGGGCTAAGCATTCAGTACTTC. This codes for CASSQGGLSIQYF.